This T cell receptor beta chain was identified in a study of radiotherapy plus CTLA-4 blockade in lung cancer. Study-level findings and limits: Peripheral blood showed expansion of tumor-derived TCR clones after radiotherapy and ipilimumab.

The table came from immunoSEQ multiplex PCR; TCRdb's copy has only in-frame clones and leaves some out. In the table there are more than 50,000 clones, 60% to 80% of which are singletons. The germline CDR1 and CDR2 sequences are SGHVS and FQNEAQ. There are 17 residues in the CDR3. V was cut by 0 bases and J by 4 bases, with 19 bases left in between. Remarks on this clone: What it binds is unknown.

The source material was peripheral blood, sampled from a patient treated with radiotherapy plus ipilimumab. This clonotype was obtained from a human donor with non-small cell lung cancer who had a complete response to radiotherapy plus ipilimumab. The gene calls are TRBV7-8 and TRBJ2-7; tentative D call: TRBD2 (6 bases). Written as DNA, the CDR3 is TGTGCCAGCAGCTTAGCCATTCCGGGACTTCTACTATACGAGCAGTACTTC. This sequence encodes CASSLAIPGLLLYEQYF.